A single sample gave rise to the 18 T cell receptor beta chains below, sequenced in a study of blood T cell repertoires in COVID-19. Sequenced by immunoSEQ multiplex PCR; TCRdb stores in-frame clones only, minus some. Among some 230,000 clones listed, 80% to 90% were seen once. The sample taken for sequencing was peripheral blood. These receptor sequences come from a woman aged 60 to 75 who had recovered from COVID-19.

This clone was picked up one time. V and J are TRBV21-1 and TRBJ2-3; TRBD2, as called in the table, went unchecked against the DNA. TRBV21-1 is a pseudogene. CDR3 length equals 15 residues. CDR3 amino acids: CASSKERCPTDTQYF. CDR3 nucleotide sequence: TGTGCCAGCAGCAAAGAGCGGTGCCCCACAGATACGCAGTATTTT.

This rearrangement joins TRBV6-5 to TRBJ1-1; 8 bases agree with TRBD1. Trimming removed 5 bases from V and 5 bases from J; junction bases left unmatched: 10. Germline-derived CDR1 and CDR2 are MNHEY and SVGAGI. The CDR3 length is 15 residues. The CDR3 nucleotides are TGTGCCAGCAGTCTGGACAGGGTCTTACGGACTGAAGCTTTCTTT. This sequence encodes CASSLDRVLRTEAFF.

This chain links TRBV6-5 with TRBJ2-6; D is possibly TRBD1 (5 bases). Trimming took off 2 bases at V and 0 bases at J, with 8 bases between the two ends. The germline V gene has CDR1 MNHEY and CDR2 SVGAGI. The CDR3 has 16 residues. The CDR3 reads CASSYLGASGANVLTF. The CDR3 DNA sequence: TGTGCCAGCAGTTACCTTGGGGCCTCTGGGGCCAACGTCCTGACTTTC.

This clone turned up a few times. The chain couples TRBV7-9 to TRBJ1-1, with TRBD1 as a possible D gene (6 bases). Trimming pared 5 bases from V and 0 bases from J, leaving 16 bases between. This CDR3 has 16 residues. Germline loops: CDR1 SEHNR, CDR2 FQNEAQ (reference sequence). CDR3 sequence (DNA): TGTGCCAGCAGCCCTCGACAGGCTAAGATGAACACTGAAGCTTTCTTT. This encodes CASSPRQAKMNTEAFF.

This rearrangement joins TRBV19 to TRBJ2-2; D not resolved. The CDR3 consists of 15 residues. Trimming took 5 bases from V and 3 from J, leaving 13 bases between them. Germline V gene sequence: CDR1 LNHDA, CDR2 SQIVND (reference sequence). The CDR3, as DNA: TGTGCCAGTAGTCCCCCCTGGCCCTACACCGGGGAGCTGTTTTTT. Its translation is CASSPPWPYTGELFF. The full variable domain, in which reference TRBV19 and TRBJ2-2 provide the parts outside the CDR3, is DGGITQSPKYLFRKEGQNVTLSCEQNLNHDAMYWYRQDPGQGLRLIYYSQIVNDFQKGDIAEGYSVSREKKESFPLTVTSAQKNPTAFYLCASSPPWPYTGELFFGEGSRLTVL.

The chain uses TRBV10-1 and TRBJ2-1; 9 positions match TRBD2. This CDR3 contains 18 residues. CDR1 WNHNN and CDR2 SYGVQD come from the germline V gene (reference sequence). Trimming took 3 bases from V and 6 from J; bases not matched to a gene: 15. For the CDR3, the DNA is TGCGCCAGCAGTGACCCACCGGAAGGGACTAGCACTTGCAATGAGCAGTTCTTC. This sequence encodes CASSDPPEGTSTCNEQFF.

The chain links TRBV6-6 to TRBJ1-5; maybe TRBD1 (6 bases). The V and J ends lost 6 bases and 7 bases respectively, with 10 bases between them. Germline-derived CDR1 and CDR2 are MNHNY and SVGAGI (reference sequence). The CDR3 length is 12 residues. CDR3 nucleotide sequence: TGTGCCAGCAGAGAGGGGGACCAGCCCCAGCATTTT. It is translated as CASREGDQPQHF.

This clone was counted ten times or more. The rearrangement links TRBV28 to TRBJ1-5; D may be TRBD1 (5 bases). The CDR3 is 14 amino acids. Germline CDR1 MDHEN, CDR2 SYDVKM. The germline V and J ends were trimmed by 0 bases and 6 bases, with 9 bases remaining between them. The CDR3 sequence is CASSLWGLSQPQHF. The CDR3 DNA reads as TGTGCCAGCAGTTTATGGGGGCTGAGTCAGCCCCAGCATTTT.

This clone showed up just once. The rearrangement joins TRBV9 to TRBJ1-5; 7 positions agree with TRBD1. Looked up from germline, CDR1 is SGDLS and CDR2 is YYNGEE. The J segment lost 1 base and the V segment lost 4 bases, leaving 5 bases of the junction unmatched. The CDR3 is 15 residues long. CDR3 sequence (DNA): TGTGCCAGCAGCACGTCGGGACAGAGCAATCAGCCCCAGCATTTT. Encoded protein: CASSTSGQSNQPQHF. Based on the CDR3 plus reference TRBV9 and TRBJ1-5, the full variable domain is DSGVTQTPKHLITATGQRVTLRCSPRSGDLSVYWYQQSLDQGLQFLIQYYNGEERAKGNILERFSAQQFPDLHSELNLSSLELGDSALYFCASSTSGQSNQPQHFGDGTRLSIL.

The rearrangement links TRBV5-4 to TRBJ1-1, with D perhaps TRBD1 (5 bases). The CDR3 consists of 14 residues. CDR1 and CDR2 from the germline V gene are SGHNT and YYREEE (reference sequence). Trimming cost V 0 bases and J 4 bases, with 10 bases left between them. CDR3 nucleotide sequence: TGTGCCAGCAGCTTGGATGTGGGGCCCACTGAAGCTTTCTTT. The encoded protein is CASSLDVGPTEAFF.

V and J are TRBV11-2 and TRBJ2-7; weak D call: TRBD1 (6 bases). Trimming pared 1 base from V and 3 bases from J, leaving 13 bases between. The CDR3 consists of 15 residues. CDR1 SGHAT and CDR2 FQNNGV come from the germline V gene. Here the CDR3 DNA reads TGTGCCAGCAGCTTAGTAGTGGGGGCAGGCTACGAGCAGTACTTC. It yields the protein CASSLVVGAGYEQYF.

The gene calls are TRBV7-3 and TRBJ2-5; D is undetermined. The CDR3 covers 13 residues. Trimming left V 1 base short and J 1 base short, with 4 bases between. Germline V gives CDR1 SGHTA, CDR2 FQGTGA. CDR3 in amino acids: CASSLILQETQYF. Here the CDR3 DNA reads TGTGCCAGCAGCTTAATCCTCCAAGAGACCCAGTACTTC.

This sequence joins TRBV5-4 and TRBJ1-2; tentatively, D is TRBD1 (5 bases). From germline, CDR1 is SGHNT and CDR2 YYREEE (reference sequence). Trimming shortened V by 4 bases and J by 3 bases, and 7 bases separated the two germline ends. CDR3 length: 12 amino acids. The CDR3 sequence is CASSRGDYGYTF. The CDR3 coding sequence is TGTGCCAGCAGCCGGGGGGACTATGGCTACACCTTC.

This clone was counted once. This sequence joins TRBV3-1 (or the pseudogene TRBV3-2) and TRBJ2-7, with D tentatively TRBD2 (7 bases). CDR1 and CDR2 (germline): LGHDT, YNNKEL (reference sequence). Trimming cost V 0 bases and J 6 bases, with 12 bases left between them. The CDR3 contains 14 residues. The CDR3 nucleotides are TGTGCCAGCAGCCAAGAGGGGGGGGCCGGCGAGCAGTACTTC. It translates to CASSQEGGAGEQYF.

The chain couples TRBV7-3 to TRBJ2-2; D uncertain. The V end was cut by 1 base, the J end by 1 base, with 4 bases between. CDR3 length equals 14 residues. CDR1 and CDR2 (germline): SGHTA, FQGTGA. As DNA, the CDR3 is TGTGCCAGCAGCTTAAGACAGAACACCGGGGAGCTGTTTTTT. This sequence encodes CASSLRQNTGELFF.

V usage is TRBV7-3 and J usage is TRBJ1-5, with D tentatively TRBD1 (5 bases). The CDR3 is made up of 15 amino acids. The germline gives CDR1 SGHTA, CDR2 FQGTGA. V lost 0 bases to trimming and J lost 1 base, with 7 bases between them. For the CDR3, the DNA is TGTGCCAGCAGCTTAACAGGGGCCAGCAATCAGCCCCAGCATTTT. Amino acid sequence: CASSLTGASNQPQHF.

This chain joins TRBV5-4 and TRBJ2-7, with D tentatively TRBD2 (5 bases). The germline V gene encodes CDR1 SGHNT and CDR2 YYREEE (reference sequence). Trimming cost V 5 bases and J 2 bases, with 11 bases left between them. The CDR3 is 13 amino acids. The chain's CDR3 is CASREGRAYEQYF. For the CDR3, the DNA is TGTGCCAGCAGAGAGGGAAGGGCCTACGAGCAGTACTTC.

V gene TRBV18 combines with J gene TRBJ2-1, with TRBD2 matching 14 bases. The V segment lost 3 bases and the J segment 4 bases; nucleotides outside the gene matches: 2. Germline V gene sequence: CDR1 KGHSH, CDR2 LQKENI. The CDR3 runs to 16 residues. In DNA form, the CDR3 reads TGTGCCAGCTCACCCGGGACTAGCGGGAGTTACAATGAGCAGTTCTTC. It specifies CASSPGTSGSYNEQFF.